A single sample gave rise to the 27 T cell receptor beta chains below, sequenced in a study of blood T cells in healthy people across ages. A second about 7 to 11 cycle PCR used barcoded and J-beta primers. Via MiXCR, TCRdb re-called the 5' RACE reads, giving one row per CDR3 protein. The profile covers approximately 1,100,000 distinct CDR3 sequences, with 40% to 45% appearing a single time and under 20% taken by the ten largest. Sequenced input: blood. These receptors all stem from a woman aged 60-75 years in good health.

This clonotype showed up just once. The chain couples TRBV13 to TRBJ1-2, with TRBD1 as a possible D gene (6 bases). Per germline, CDR1 PRHDT and CDR2 FYEKMQ (reference sequence). Trimming took off 1 base at V and 10 bases at J, with 19 bases between the two ends. The CDR3 loop spans 15 amino acids. The CDR3 loop is CASSLEAGESGDYTF. The CDR3 nucleotides read TGTGCCAGCAGCTTAGAAGCAGGGGAGAGTGGTGACTACACCTTC.

J is TRBJ2-3 and V is TRBV3-1, with 10 bases fitting TRBD2. J lost 2 bases, V lost 1 base, and 9 bases had no gene match. Germline-derived CDR1 and CDR2 are LGHDT and YNNKEL (reference sequence). The CDR3 runs 18 residues. In nucleotides, the CDR3 is TGTGCCAGCAGCCAAGCCCCTCGTCTAGCGGGGGACACAGATACGCAGTATTTT. It is translated as CASSQAPRLAGDTDTQYF.

The CDR3 loop reads CASSQARRVATNEKLFF. Written as DNA, the CDR3 is TGTGCCAGCAGCCAAGCCAGGAGGGTAGCAACTAATGAAAAACTGTTTTTT. The chain has TRBV6-1 and TRBJ1-4; D remains ambiguous. Germline CDR1 reads MNHNS; CDR2 reads SASEGT. V was trimmed by 6 bases and J by 0 bases, leaving 17 bases between them. The CDR3 extends over 17 amino acids.

The chain employs TRBV7-8 and TRBJ2-1; TRBD2 aligns across 7 bases. The CDR3 extends over 15 amino acids. In germline, CDR1 is SGHVS, CDR2 FQNEAQ. V lost 4 bases and J lost 2; bases outside the gene matches: 5. In nucleotides, the CDR3 is TGTGCCAGCAGCTCGGAGGCGGGAGCCTACAATGAGCAGTTCTTC. It encodes CASSSEAGAYNEQFF.

This clonotype was detected only a few times. The rearrangement links TRBV29-1 to TRBJ2-2, with D possibly being TRBD1 (6 bases). Germline V gene data show CDR1 as SQVTM and CDR2 as ANQGSEA. The germline V and J ends were trimmed by 7 bases and 0 bases, with 12 bases remaining between them. This CDR3 is 14 amino acids long. The CDR3 nucleotides read TGCAGCGCAACCCCAGGGGCGAACACCGGGGAGCTGTTTTTT. Translating it yields CSATPGANTGELFF.

The V gene is TRBV11-2, the J gene TRBJ2-3; D uncertain. In germline, CDR1 is SGHAT, CDR2 FQNNGV. The CDR3 totals 14 residues. V was shortened by 0 bases and J by 5 bases, with 9 bases between the two germline ends. CDR3 nucleotide sequence: TGTGCCAGCAGCTTAGAACAGTTTGGAGATACGCAGTATTTT. Its protein product is CASSLEQFGDTQYF.

A few counts support this clonotype. This chain connects TRBV20-1 to TRBJ1-2; weak D call: TRBD1 (5 bases). The CDR3 length is 12 residues. V lost 5 bases and J 4 bases, leaving 11 bases between the germline ends. Germline CDR1 is DFQATT and CDR2 is SNEGSKA (reference sequence). CDR3 protein: CSAGGGVYGYTF. As DNA, the CDR3 is TGCAGTGCTGGGGGTGGAGTCTATGGCTACACCTTC.

The chain couples TRBV10-3 to TRBJ2-5; 10 bases map to TRBD1. The V gene end was trimmed by 3 bases and the J gene end by 2 bases; junction bases not matched to a gene: 6. Germline-derived CDR1 and CDR2 are ENHRY and SYGVKD. This CDR3 is 16 amino acids long. The DNA for the CDR3 is TGTGCCATCAGTGACCCCAGGACAGGGGGGCAAGAGACCCAGTACTTC. Translation gives CAISDPRTGGQETQYF.

This clonotype was detected ten times or more. The rearrangement uses TRBV29-1 and TRBJ2-4; 7 nucleotides align to TRBD1. Germline values: CDR1 SQVTM, CDR2 ANQGSEA. The V segment lost 4 bases and the J segment 13 bases; nucleotides outside the gene matches: 4. The CDR3 is 10 residues long. The CDR3 DNA reads TGCAGCGTTGTCAGGGGACAGCAGTACTTC. The encoded protein is CSVVRGQQYF.

This clonotype was seen a single time. J is TRBJ2-1 and V is TRBV3-1, with D possibly called TRBD1 or TRBD2 (7 bases each). The germline V gene has CDR1 LGHDT and CDR2 YNNKEL (reference sequence). The germline V and J ends were trimmed by 0 bases and 6 bases, with 21 bases remaining between them. The CDR3 is 18 residues long. Here the CDR3 DNA reads TGTGCCAGCAGCCAAGATCGGAGCAGGGGGGGTTGGGGCAATGAGCAGTTCTTC. Translated, it gives CASSQDRSRGGWGNEQFF.

The gene calls are TRBV2 and TRBJ2-1, with TRBD1 as a possible D gene (6 bases). The germline V and J ends were trimmed by 8 bases and 3 bases, with 17 bases remaining between them. This CDR3 comprises 15 residues. Germline lookup yields CDR1 SNHLY and CDR2 FYNNEI. The DNA of the CDR3 is TGTGCCAGCCCGAGTGGGGGCTCAGACTACAATGAGCAGTTCTTC. Encoded protein: CASPSGGSDYNEQFF.

The table lists this clonotype with a few counts. This chain connects TRBV18 to TRBJ2-5; 8 bases match TRBD1. Germline V gene data show CDR1 as KGHSH and CDR2 as LQKENI. V lost 0 bases and J lost 2; bases outside the gene matches: 8. The CDR3 runs to 17 residues. The CDR3 sequence: CASSPPLGQATQETQYF. For the CDR3, the DNA is TGTGCCAGCTCACCACCGCTGGGACAGGCTACTCAAGAGACCCAGTACTTC.

This sequence joins TRBV21-1 and TRBJ2-7; the DNA was not used to check the table's D call, TRBD2. TRBV21-1 is a pseudogene locus. The CDR3 covers 16 residues. Written as DNA, the CDR3 is TGTGCCAGCAGCAAAGAGGCTAGCGGGACGTCCTACGAGCAGTACTTC. Protein product: CASSKEASGTSYEQYF.

The chain uses TRBV6-1 and TRBJ2-7; 13 nucleotides agree with TRBD2. The J call may be incorrect, as the DNA end agrees better with TRBJ2-4. The CDR3 runs 15 residues. Germline V gene lookup returns CDR1 MNHNS and CDR2 SASEGT. Here the CDR3 reads CASSEPGLAGYIQYF. CDR3 DNA sequence: TGTGCCAGCAGTGAACCGGGACTAGCGGGATACATTCAGTACTTC.

This clonotype turned up a few times. This sequence joins TRBV20-1 and TRBJ2-7, with D perhaps matching TRBD1 (6 bases). The V and J ends lost 6 bases and 0 bases respectively, with 12 bases between them. The CDR3 is made up of 13 amino acids. Germline loops: CDR1 DFQATT, CDR2 SNEGSKA (reference sequence). DNA of the CDR3: TGCAGTGCGTGGGGGCTAGACTCCTACGAGCAGTACTTC. The encoded protein is CSAWGLDSYEQYF.

The rearrangement uses TRBV20-1 and TRBJ2-5; 7 bases match TRBD2. The CDR3 covers 13 residues. Germline lookup yields CDR1 DFQATT and CDR2 SNEGSKA (reference sequence). J lost 11 bases, V lost 8 bases, and 17 bases had no gene match. CDR3 amino acids: CSTGRAGNNEQYF. CDR3 nucleotides: TGCAGTACAGGACGAGCGGGGAACAATGAGCAGTACTTC.

This clonotype was seen many times. The chain has TRBV11-2 and TRBJ2-7, with 7 bases identical to TRBD1. This CDR3 contains 16 residues. Germline lookup yields CDR1 SGHAT and CDR2 FQNNGV. The J segment lost 3 bases and the V segment lost 1 base, leaving 9 bases of the junction unmatched. The chain's CDR3 is CASSLGTGAPFYEQYF. The CDR3 DNA follows: TGTGCCAGCAGCTTAGGGACAGGAGCCCCGTTCTACGAGCAGTACTTC.

This clonotype was detected only a few times. V and J are TRBV12-3 or TRBV12-4 and TRBJ2-7; 7 nucleotides align to TRBD1. The CDR3 loop spans 14 amino acids. V gave up 3 bases and J gave up 4 bases; unmatched junction bases: 6. Written as DNA, the CDR3 is TGTGCCAGCAGTTTTGAGGGGGCGAAATACGAGCAGTACTTC. Translating gives CASSFEGAKYEQYF.

The rearrangement links TRBV27 to TRBJ2-5, with a possible D match to TRBD2 (5 bases). The V gene's germline CDR1 is MNHEY and CDR2 SMNVEV (reference sequence). The CDR3 is 13 residues long. The V gene lost 2 bases and the J gene lost 9 bases, with 13 bases spanning the gap. CDR3 nucleotide sequence: TGTGCCAGCAGTTTAGTGGGTGCGGAGGCCCAGTACTTC. Protein sequence: CASSLVGAEAQYF.

This rearrangement joins TRBV29-1 to TRBJ1-2, with D perhaps matching TRBD1 (6 bases). Germline loops: CDR1 SQVTM, CDR2 ANQGSEA. CDR3 length: 12 residues. V lost 4 bases, J lost 8 bases, and 14 bases lay in between. The CDR3 DNA is TGCAGCGTTGTTCGTTGGGGGGGCGGCTACACCTTC. Residues: CSVVRWGGGYTF.

The chain uses TRBV6-5 and TRBJ1-5; D not resolved. The CDR3 is 13 residues long. The germline V gene encodes CDR1 MNHEY and CDR2 SVGAGI. V lost 2 bases, J lost 6 bases, and 8 bases lay in between. The CDR3 DNA reads TGTGCCAGCAGTTACGGTTCGTTTCAGCCCCAGCATTTT. It translates to CASSYGSFQPQHF.

The V call is TRBV19, the J call TRBJ2-7; 10 nucleotides line up with TRBD1. Looked up from germline, CDR1 is LNHDA and CDR2 is SQIVND (reference sequence). The CDR3 sequence is 14 residues long. Germline trimming cut 9 bases from V and 0 bases from J; bases unmatched to any gene: 5. CDR3 protein: CASERTGGSYEQYF. CDR3 sequence (DNA): TGTGCCAGCGAGAGGACAGGGGGCTCCTACGAGCAGTACTTC.

This clonotype was seen repeatedly, ten times or more. This chain joins TRBV10-2 and TRBJ2-7; 11 nucleotides match TRBD2. With V trimmed by 3 bases and J by 4 bases, 5 bases remained unmatched. The CDR3 covers 15 residues. Germline V gives CDR1 WSHSY, CDR2 SAAADI. For the CDR3, the DNA is TGCGCCAGCAGTGAAAGACTAGCGGGGACTTACGAGCAGTACTTC. Its protein product is CASSERLAGTYEQYF.

This rearrangement joins TRBV2 to TRBJ1-2; D may be TRBD1 (6 bases). The CDR3 is 15 residues long. Deletions cut 6 bases from V and 5 bases from J, with 19 bases between. Germline lookup yields CDR1 SNHLY and CDR2 FYNNEI. In nucleotides, the CDR3 is TGTGCCAGCAGCCCAACACAGGGCGGACTATATGGCTACACCTTC. This encodes CASSPTQGGLYGYTF.

This clonotype appeared a few times. V is TRBV14 and J is TRBJ2-1; D is perhaps TRBD2 (7 bases). The CDR3 consists of 14 residues. Trimming removed 0 bases at V and 8 bases at J, with 11 bases between. In germline, CDR1 is SGHDN, CDR2 FVKESK. The CDR3 here is CASSQEAGAYEQFF. The CDR3 DNA reads as TGTGCCAGCAGCCAAGAGGCGGGGGCCTATGAGCAGTTCTTC.

This clonotype was detected only once. The DNA is omitted, as the CDR3 cannot be located on it reliably, and the CDR3 follows TCRdb's listing. J is TRBJ1-6 and V is TRBV9; the table's TRBD1 call for D was not verified on the DNA. From germline, CDR1 is SGDLS and CDR2 YYNGEE. Inclusive of both ends, the CDR3 amounts to 13 amino acids. The chain's CDR3 is CASSVAPGSGVHF.

V usage is TRBV30 and J usage is TRBJ2-3; 10 bases fit TRBD2. Germline CDR1 is GTSNPN and CDR2 is SVGIG (reference sequence). This CDR3 is 15 amino acids long. V lost 3 bases and J lost 1; bases outside the gene matches: 4. The CDR3, as DNA: TGTGCCTGGAGGCCAGGGACTAGCGGCACAGATACGCAGTATTTT. It encodes CAWRPGTSGTDTQYF.